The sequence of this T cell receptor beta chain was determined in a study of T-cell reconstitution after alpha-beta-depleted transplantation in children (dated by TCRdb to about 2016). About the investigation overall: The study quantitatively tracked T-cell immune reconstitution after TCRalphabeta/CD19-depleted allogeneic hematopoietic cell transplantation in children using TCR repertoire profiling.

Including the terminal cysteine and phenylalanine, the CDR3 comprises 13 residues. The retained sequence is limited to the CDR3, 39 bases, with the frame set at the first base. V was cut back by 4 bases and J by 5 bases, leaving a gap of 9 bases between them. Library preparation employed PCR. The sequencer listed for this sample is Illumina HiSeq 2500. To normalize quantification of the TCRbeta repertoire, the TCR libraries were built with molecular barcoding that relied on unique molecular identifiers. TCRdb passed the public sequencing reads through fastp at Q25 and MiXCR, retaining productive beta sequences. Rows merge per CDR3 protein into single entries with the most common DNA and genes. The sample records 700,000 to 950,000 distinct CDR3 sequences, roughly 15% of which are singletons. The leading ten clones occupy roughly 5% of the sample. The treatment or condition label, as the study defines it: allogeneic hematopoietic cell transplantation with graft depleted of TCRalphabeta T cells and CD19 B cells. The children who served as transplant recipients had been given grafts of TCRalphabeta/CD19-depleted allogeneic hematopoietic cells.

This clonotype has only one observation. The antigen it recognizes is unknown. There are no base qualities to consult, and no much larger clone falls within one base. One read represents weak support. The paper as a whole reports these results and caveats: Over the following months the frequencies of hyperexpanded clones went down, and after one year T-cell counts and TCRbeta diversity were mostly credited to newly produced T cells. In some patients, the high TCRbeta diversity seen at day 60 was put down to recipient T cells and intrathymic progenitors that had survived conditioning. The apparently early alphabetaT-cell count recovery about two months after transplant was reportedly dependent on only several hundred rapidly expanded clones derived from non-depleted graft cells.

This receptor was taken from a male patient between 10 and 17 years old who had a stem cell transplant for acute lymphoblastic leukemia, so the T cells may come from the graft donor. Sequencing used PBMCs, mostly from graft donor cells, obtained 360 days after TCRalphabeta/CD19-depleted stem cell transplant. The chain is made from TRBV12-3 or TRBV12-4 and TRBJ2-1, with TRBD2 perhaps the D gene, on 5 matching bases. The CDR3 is CASSYGLDNEQFF. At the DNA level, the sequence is TGTGCCAGCAGTTACGGACTCGACAATGAGCAGTTCTTC.